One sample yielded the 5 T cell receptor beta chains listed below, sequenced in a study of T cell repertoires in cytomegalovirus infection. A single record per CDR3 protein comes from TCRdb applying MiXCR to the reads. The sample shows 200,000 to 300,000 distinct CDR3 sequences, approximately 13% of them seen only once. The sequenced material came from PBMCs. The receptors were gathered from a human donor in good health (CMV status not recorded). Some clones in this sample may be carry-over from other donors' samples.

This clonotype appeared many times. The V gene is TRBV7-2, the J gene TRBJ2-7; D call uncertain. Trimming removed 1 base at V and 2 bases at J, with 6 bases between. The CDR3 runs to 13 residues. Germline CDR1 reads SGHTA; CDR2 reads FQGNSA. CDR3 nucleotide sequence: TGTGCCAGCAGCTTAGTATCACCCTACGAGCAGTACTTC. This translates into CASSLVSPYEQYF.

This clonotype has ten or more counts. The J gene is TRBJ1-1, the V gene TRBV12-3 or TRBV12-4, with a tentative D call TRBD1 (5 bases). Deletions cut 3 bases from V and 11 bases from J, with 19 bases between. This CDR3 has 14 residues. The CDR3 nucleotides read TGTGCCAGCAGTTTCCCCAGACGGGGGAGGAATGCTTTCTTT. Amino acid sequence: CASSFPRRGRNAFF.

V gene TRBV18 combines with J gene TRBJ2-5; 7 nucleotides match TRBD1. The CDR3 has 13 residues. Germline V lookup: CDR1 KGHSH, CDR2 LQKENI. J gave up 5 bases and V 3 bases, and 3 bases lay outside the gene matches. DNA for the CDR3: TGTGCCAGCTCACCCGTGACAGGGGAGACCCAGTACTTC. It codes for CASSPVTGETQYF. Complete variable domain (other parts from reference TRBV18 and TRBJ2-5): NAGVMQNPRHLVRRRGQEARLRCSPMKGHSHVYWYRQLPEEGLKFMVYLQKENIIDESGMPKERFSAEFPKEGPSILRIQQVVRGDSAAYFCASSPVTGETQYFGPGTRLLVL.

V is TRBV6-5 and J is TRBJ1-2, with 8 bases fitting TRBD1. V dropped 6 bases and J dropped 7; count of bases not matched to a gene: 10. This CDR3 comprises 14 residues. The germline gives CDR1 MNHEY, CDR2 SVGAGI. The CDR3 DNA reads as TGTGCCAGCAGGGGGGACAGGATGGAGAGTGGCTACACCTTC. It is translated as CASRGDRMESGYTF.

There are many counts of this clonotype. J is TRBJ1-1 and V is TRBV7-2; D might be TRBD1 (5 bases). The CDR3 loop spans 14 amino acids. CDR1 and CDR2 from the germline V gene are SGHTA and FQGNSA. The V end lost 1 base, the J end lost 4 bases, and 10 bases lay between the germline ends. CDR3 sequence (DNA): TGTGCCAGCAGCTTAGAGGGACTAACCACTGAAGCTTTCTTT. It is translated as CASSLEGLTTEAFF.